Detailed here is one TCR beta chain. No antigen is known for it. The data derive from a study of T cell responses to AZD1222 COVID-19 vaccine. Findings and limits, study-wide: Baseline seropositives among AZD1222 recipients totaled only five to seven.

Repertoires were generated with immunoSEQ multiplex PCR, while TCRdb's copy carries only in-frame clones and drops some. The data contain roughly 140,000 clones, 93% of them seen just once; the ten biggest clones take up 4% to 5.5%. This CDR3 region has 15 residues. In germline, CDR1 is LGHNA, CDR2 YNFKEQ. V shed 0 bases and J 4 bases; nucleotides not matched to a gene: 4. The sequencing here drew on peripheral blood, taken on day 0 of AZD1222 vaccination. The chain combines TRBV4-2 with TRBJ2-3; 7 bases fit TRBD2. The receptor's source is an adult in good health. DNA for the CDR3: TGTGCCAGCAGCCAAGATGGGACTAAGGCAGATACGCAGTATTTT. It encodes CASSQDGTKADTQYF.